This passage covers 10 T cell receptor beta chains from one sample sequenced in a study of T-cell reconstitution after alpha-beta-depleted transplantation in children. The TCRbeta library incorporated unique molecular identifiers. TCRdb called the PCR reads again in MiXCR, with one record for every CDR3 protein. The sample holds 250,000 to 400,000 distinct CDR3 sequences; about a quarter are singletons and the top ten take around 9.9%. Sequences were derived from PBMCs, mostly from graft donor cells, sampled 180 days after TCRalphabeta/CD19-depleted stem cell transplant. The receptors come from a male patient younger than 18 who had a stem cell transplant for acute lymphoblastic leukemia, so the T cells may come from the graft donor.

Only a few counts were recorded for this clonotype. This sequence joins TRBV14 and TRBJ2-2, with D unclear. Germline loops: CDR1 SGHDN, CDR2 FVKESK. There are 14 residues in the CDR3. Between the trimmed V and J ends, which lost 4 bases and 0 bases, there was a span of 6 bases. For the CDR3, the DNA is TGTGCCAGCAGCCCCGACGCGAACACCGGGGAGCTGTTTTTT. It is translated as CASSPDANTGELFF. The full variable domain, rest sourced from reference TRBV14 and TRBJ2-2, is EAGVTQFPSHSVIEKGQTVTLRCDPISGHDNLYWYRRVMGKEIKFLLHFVKESKQDESGMPNNRFLAERTGGTYSTLKVQPAELEDSGVYFCASSPDANTGELFFGEGSRLTVL.

The chain carries TRBV9 and TRBJ2-7; D unresolved. V lost 0 bases to trimming and J lost 2 bases, with 9 bases between them. Germline V gives CDR1 SGDLS, CDR2 YYNGEE. This CDR3 has 14 residues. CDR3 DNA sequence: TGTGCCAGCAGCGTAGTTCCCCTCCCCTACGAGCAGTACTTC. It is translated as CASSVVPLPYEQYF.

This chain joins TRBV20-1 and TRBJ2-1; D perhaps matches TRBD2 (6 bases). Germline-derived CDR1 and CDR2 are DFQATT and SNEGSKA (reference sequence). Trimming stripped 3 bases from V and 3 bases from J, with 9 bases between. The CDR3 sequence is 13 residues long. The CDR3 is CSASGSIYNEQFF. The CDR3 DNA reads as TGCAGTGCTAGCGGGAGTATCTACAATGAGCAGTTCTTC.

This clonotype was counted a few times. The chain combines TRBV4-3 with TRBJ1-2; D ambiguous. The CDR3 loop spans 15 amino acids. The V gene lost 0 bases and the J gene lost 6 bases, with 14 bases spanning the gap. Per the germline V gene, CDR1 is LGHNA and CDR2 is YSLEER. The CDR3 loop reads CASSQDLIFYNGYTF. The CDR3 DNA sequence: TGCGCCAGCAGCCAAGATTTGATCTTTTACAATGGCTACACCTTC.

This clonotype occurred many times. CDR3 sequence: CASSPDLAGAYNEQFF. Here the CDR3 DNA reads TGTGCCAGCAGTCCAGACCTAGCGGGAGCATACAATGAGCAGTTCTTC. The rearrangement links TRBV12-3 or TRBV12-4 to TRBJ2-1; 10 nucleotides align to TRBD2. Trimming at V came to 5 bases and at J to 4 bases, leaving 8 bases not matched to a gene. CDR3 size: 16 residues.

This clonotype was seen only a few times. The chain couples TRBV4-1 to TRBJ2-5, with D possibly matching TRBD2 (6 bases). Germline CDR1 MGHRA, CDR2 YSYEKL. This CDR3 is built from 14 residues. With 4 bases removed from V and 2 bases from J, the gap between germline ends came to 11 bases. CDR3 in DNA: TGCGCCAGCAGCCGATACCGGGAGCAAGAGACCCAGTACTTC. It specifies CASSRYREQETQYF.

In its sample, this clonotype was seen a few times. The gene calls are TRBV12-3 or TRBV12-4 and TRBJ2-7; TRBD1 might be the D (5 bases). The CDR3 spans 15 residues. With 5 bases removed from V and 4 bases from J, the gap between germline ends came to 18 bases. Written as DNA, the CDR3 is TGTGCCAGCAGTACCCATGAGACAGTGGAGTACGAGCAGTACTTC. It encodes CASSTHETVEYEQYF.

J is TRBJ2-1 and V is TRBV5-1, with D unresolved. Trimming removed 0 bases at V and 6 bases at J, with 19 bases between. The CDR3 runs to 17 residues. From germline, CDR1 is SGHRS and CDR2 YFSETQ. In DNA form, the CDR3 reads TGCGCCAGCAGCTTGGCCTCCAGCCGGAGTTCTATCAATGAGCAGTTCTTC. Translation gives CASSLASSRSSINEQFF. Full variable domain (rest looked up from reference TRBV5-1 and TRBJ2-1): KAGVTQTPRYLIKTRGQQVTLSCSPISGHRSVSWYQQTPGQGLQFLFEYFSETQRNKGNFPGRFSGRQFSNSRSEMNVSTLELGDSALYLCASSLASSRSSINEQFFGPGTRLTVL.

This chain uses TRBV7-2 with TRBJ2-5; TRBD2 agrees at 9 bases. The germline V gene encodes CDR1 SGHTA and CDR2 FQGNSA. The junction had 7 bases not matched to a gene; V was cut back by 1 base and J by 4 bases. The CDR3 covers 16 residues. The CDR3 loop is CASSLEGLAGIETQYF. CDR3 nucleotide sequence: TGTGCCAGCAGCTTAGAGGGGCTAGCGGGAATAGAGACCCAGTACTTC.

V usage is TRBV7-9 and J usage is TRBJ2-7, with D hard to call. This CDR3 contains 14 residues. Trimming left V 2 bases short and J 3 bases short, with 11 bases between. Germline CDR1 reads SEHNR; CDR2 reads FQNEAQ (reference sequence). CDR3 DNA: TGTGCCAGCAGCTTACCCCGAGGCGACTACGAGCAGTACTTC. Protein product: CASSLPRGDYEQYF.